This entry lists 6 T cell receptor beta chains sequenced from one sample in a study of blood T cell repertoires in COVID-19. TCRdb's copy holds only in-frame clones and misses some; the assay was immunoSEQ multiplex PCR. The data hold under 250,000 clones, with less than 85% observed a single time. The material sequenced was peripheral blood. Every receptor here comes from a woman between 65 and 79 years old with acute or convalescent COVID-19.

V is TRBV24-1 and J is TRBJ1-2; tentative D call: TRBD1 (5 bases). The CDR3 consists of 12 residues. Trimming took off 3 bases at V and 7 bases at J, with 8 bases between the two ends. CDR1 is KGHDR, CDR2 SFDVKD, per germline. This chain's CDR3 is CATSDMGPGYTF. The CDR3 region has the DNA TGTGCCACCAGTGATATGGGGCCTGGCTACACCTTC.

This clone occurred a few times. The chain uses TRBV28 and TRBJ2-7, with 7 nucleotides matching TRBD1. The V gene's germline CDR1 is MDHEN and CDR2 SYDVKM. The CDR3 has 13 amino acids. Trimming removed 6 bases from V and 2 bases from J; junction bases left unmatched: 4. The CDR3 DNA sequence: TGTGCCAGCAGAGCAGGGGGAGCCTACGAGCAGTACTTC. Translation gives CASRAGGAYEQYF.

The gene calls are TRBV28 and TRBJ1-5; D gene unclear. The CDR3 totals 11 residues. Germline-derived CDR1 and CDR2 are MDHEN and SYDVKM. Trimming took off 3 bases at V and 5 bases at J, with 2 bases between the two ends. The DNA for the CDR3 is TGTGCCAGCAGTTTCGATCAGCCCCAGCATTTT. It encodes CASSFDQPQHF.

The chain employs TRBV12-3 or TRBV12-4 and TRBJ2-3; D is unresolved. Trimming shortened V by 5 bases and J by 1 base, and 7 bases separated the two germline ends. This CDR3 is 13 amino acids long. The DNA of the CDR3 is TGTGCCAGCAGTGCACCAGGCACAGATACGCAGTATTTT. Its translation is CASSAPGTDTQYF.

J is TRBJ1-6 and V is TRBV2; D not certain. The CDR3 runs to 12 residues. Trimming removed 7 bases from V and 6 bases from J, with 7 bases in between. Germline V gene data show CDR1 as SNHLY and CDR2 as FYNNEI. CDR3 in DNA: TGTGCCAGCAAGACTGGTAATTCACCCCTCCACTTT. This codes for CASKTGNSPLHF.

This clone was picked up a small number of times. The chain uses TRBV2 and TRBJ1-5; D unclear. The length of the CDR3 is 14 residues. Germline lookup yields CDR1 SNHLY and CDR2 FYNNEI. V was pared by 4 bases and J by 6 bases, with 13 bases between. The CDR3 loop reads CASSVALFGQPQHF. As DNA, the CDR3 is TGTGCCAGCAGTGTAGCCTTATTCGGTCAGCCCCAGCATTTT.